These T cell receptor beta chains were read from a single sample in a study of shared T cell receptors in the human thymus. Generated by immunoSEQ multiplex PCR, the TCRdb table keeps only in-frame clones and is missing some. The sample lists 540,000 or so clones, roughly 74% seen once, with about 0.014% in the top ten. Another study also made use of these data, one on human thymus T cells.

Sequences were obtained from thymocytes. The receptors shown here come from a boy in the first two years of life with a congenital heart defect. Each CDR3 is given with its conserved first and last residue. D genes are given only for firm matches. Clone size appears in some rows only: once, few, many, or a class for an expanded clone.

j_call d_call clone_size v_call cdr3_nt cdr3_aa
TRBJ2-7 - - TRBV5-1 TGCGCCAGCAGCGTCGGGGGTATGCCCTACGAGCAGTACTTC CASSVGGMPYEQYF
TRBJ1-1 TRBD1 - TRBV5-6 TGTGCCAGCAGCTGCCGGGACAGCTCGGGGTACACTGAAGCTTTCTTT CASSCRDSSGYTEAFF
TRBJ2-3 - - TRBV9 TGTGCCAGCAGCGGAGAGGATACGCAGTATTTT CASSGEDTQYF
TRBJ2-7 TRBD1 - TRBV6-5 TGTGCCAGCAGTCCTTTAGGGACAGGGTCCCACGAGCAGTACTTC CASSPLGTGSHEQYF
TRBJ1-3 TRBD1 - TRBV29-1 TGCAGCGTTGAAAAGACAGGGAATGGAAACACCATATATTTT CSVEKTGNGNTIYF
TRBJ2-1 TRBD2 - TRBV9 TGTGCCAGTAGCCGACAGGGCAGGACTAGCGGGCCGAAAGGGGATGAGCAGTTCTTC CASSRQGRTSGPKGDEQFF
TRBJ2-3 TRBD1 - TRBV5-6 TGTGCCAGCAGCCCGGGGACAGAGCAGCTAGTACGTGGCACAGATACGCAGTATTTT CASSPGTEQLVRGTDTQYF
TRBJ1-3 - - TRBV27 TGTGCCAGCTCCCCCCAGGGAAGAGGAAACACCATATATTTT CASSPQGRGNTIYF
TRBJ2-1 TRBD2 - TRBV7-7 TGTGCCAGCAGCCCGCGGCGGGAGGGGGGTGAGCAGTTCTTC CASSPRREGGEQFF
TRBJ1-1 - - TRBV27 TGTGCCAGCAGTCCCCGGACTGACCCCATGAACACTGAAGCTTTCTTT CASSPRTDPMNTEAFF
TRBJ1-5 - - TRBV7-2 TGTGCCAGCAGCTTAGAGTGGGTGAGTCAGGGTCACCGGCCCCAGCATTTT CASSLEWVSQGHRPQHF
TRBJ1-2 - - TRBV19 TGTGCCAGTAGTATAGAGGACAGATACTATGGCTACACCTTC CASSIEDRYYGYTF
TRBJ1-4 - few TRBV4-2 TGTGCCAGCAGCCCCCGGGTTTTTCGGGGATCTAAAACTAATGAAAAACTGTTTTTT CASSPRVFRGSKTNEKLFF
TRBJ2-1 - - TRBV28 TGTGCCAGCAGTTTTAGTACGCTGAATGAGCAGTTCTTC CASSFSTLNEQFF
TRBJ2-1 - once TRBV10-1 TGCGCCAGCACGAGGGATCTAAATGAGCAGTTCTTC CASTRDLNEQFF
TRBJ2-7 TRBD2 few TRBV6-4 TGTGCCAGCAAGAGGACCGGGACTACCTCCTACGAGCAGTACTTC CASKRTGTTSYEQYF
TRBJ1-2 TRBD1 - TRBV10-3 TGTGCCATCAGGGGGACAGGTCCAAACTATGGCTACACCTTC CAIRGTGPNYGYTF
TRBJ1-2 TRBD1 - TRBV12-5 TGTGCTAGTGGTTTGGTGGTGACAGGGAGGTATCATGGCTACACCTTC CASGLVVTGRYHGYTF
TRBJ1-2 - - TRBV2 TGTGCCAGCAGTGAGGGGAGTTACGTAAACTATGGCTACACCTTC CASSEGSYVNYGYTF
TRBJ2-7 TRBD2 - TRBV10-3 TGTGCCATCAGTGTGGGACTAGCGGGAGTCGGGGAGCAGTACTTC CAISVGLAGVGEQYF
TRBJ2-2 TRBD1 few TRBV19 TGTGCCAGTAGTAGGACAGGGGGGAAGCCCGGGGAGCTGTTTTTT CASSRTGGKPGELFF
TRBJ1-1 - - TRBV7-9 TGTGCCAGCAGCTTAGGGGTGACAGTCAACACTGAAGCTTTCTTT CASSLGVTVNTEAFF
TRBJ2-7 TRBD2 - TRBV6-1 TGTGCCAGCAGTGCCGGGACTAGCGGGAGGACAGAATACGAGCAGTACTTC CASSAGTSGRTEYEQYF
TRBJ1-5 - few TRBV19 TGTGCCGCATCGGAGGGTCCCAGCAATCAGCCCCAGCATTTT CAASEGPSNQPQHF
TRBJ2-6 - - TRBV7-9 TGTGCCAGCCTTGGACAGTCCAGCTCTGGGGCCAACGTCCTGACTTTC CASLGQSSSGANVLTF
TRBJ2-4 TRBD1 - TRBV11-2 TGTGCCAGCACCCAAACCGGGACAGTAGCCAAAAACATTCAGTACTTC CASTQTGTVAKNIQYF
TRBJ2-1 TRBD2 few TRBV28 TGTGCCAGCAGTCTGGGACTAGCGGGAGGCCGGGGGGTCTACAATGAGCAGTTCTTC CASSLGLAGGRGVYNEQFF
TRBJ2-3 TRBD2 - TRBV30 TGTGCCTGGAGTGTTGGGGACAGGGGGCTGGGGACTAGCGGGAGGGCCTATATAGATACGCAGTATTTT CAWSVGDRGLGTSGRAYIDTQYF
TRBJ2-2 - - TRBV27 TGTGCCAGCAGTTCCAGCAGGGCTAGGAACACCGGGGAGCTGTTTTTT CASSSSRARNTGELFF
TRBJ2-2 - few TRBV5-8 TGTGCCAGCAGCTTCTCAAAGGGAGGAGTCACCGGGGAGCTGTTTTTT CASSFSKGGVTGELFF
TRBJ2-7 TRBD1 few TRBV27 TGTGCCAGCAGTCCGGGACAGGGCTACGAGCAGTACTTC CASSPGQGYEQYF
TRBJ1-2 - - TRBV7-9 TGTGCCAGCAGCAGCCGGGACTCCAGGGCGCTTGGCTACACCTTC CASSSRDSRALGYTF
TRBJ1-3 - - TRBV25-1 TGTGCCAGCAGTGGCTCCGGGACACCAGGAAAGAGTGGAAACACCATATATTTT CASSGSGTPGKSGNTIYF
TRBJ2-7 TRBD2 - TRBV5-3 TGTGCCAGAAGCTTGGGGTTGCGGTCCAGCGGGAGGGTGAGCTACGAGCAGTACTTC CARSLGLRSSGRVSYEQYF
TRBJ1-2 - - TRBV20-1 TGCAGTGCAAAAGCGGACGTAGGCTACACCTTC CSAKADVGYTF
TRBJ2-6 TRBD2 - TRBV7-3 TGTGCCAGCAGCCGAATTCCCATAGCGGGAGCAGCCCTCTCTGGGGCCAACGTCCTGACTTTC CASSRIPIAGAALSGANVLTF
TRBJ1-2 - - TRBV6-5 TGTGCCAGCAGTTACTCGGCCAGGGTCAACTATGGCTACACCTTC CASSYSARVNYGYTF
TRBJ2-7 - - TRBV14 TGTGCCAGCAGCCTGACCGGGACAGGGACTAGCGAGCAGTACTTC CASSLTGTGTSEQYF
TRBJ1-2 TRBD1 - TRBV27 TGTGCCAGCTCTCAGGGGGGCCATGGCTACACCTTC CASSQGGHGYTF
TRBJ1-2 TRBD1 - TRBV14 TGTGCCAGCAGCCAGAGACAGGGGGCAGAGGGCTACACCTTC CASSQRQGAEGYTF
TRBJ1-5 - - TRBV5-8 TGTGCCAGCAGCGGGGACACGTATCAGCCCCAGCATTTT CASSGDTYQPQHF
TRBJ2-1 - - TRBV5-1 TGCGCCAGCAGCCCCGCTGGGGCCTTCTACAATGAGCAGTTCTTC CASSPAGAFYNEQFF
TRBJ2-7 TRBD2 - TRBV2 TGTGCCAGCACCCGAGTGCCGGGAGGGCCCCACGAGCAGTACTTC CASTRVPGGPHEQYF
TRBJ2-1 - - TRBV11-3 TGTGCCAGCAGCTTAGAACCCCAGGGATACAATGAGCAGTTCTTC CASSLEPQGYNEQFF
TRBJ2-1 - - TRBV12-1 TGTGCCAGCAGCTTCCCGACTAGCGGGACCTACAATGAGCAGTTCTTC CASSFPTSGTYNEQFF
TRBJ1-1 - - TRBV13 TGTGCCAGCAGCTTAGGGTCAGGGAGGGGGATCACTGAAGCTTTCTTT CASSLGSGRGITEAFF
TRBJ2-3 TRBD1 - TRBV5-6 TGTGCCAGCAGCTTCTTCAAAAGACAGGGTAATACAGATACGCAGTATTTT CASSFFKRQGNTDTQYF
TRBJ1-2 TRBD1 - TRBV27 TGTGCCAGCAGTTTAGCCCTCGGGACAGGGGGGGAAGGTGGCTACACCTTC CASSLALGTGGEGGYTF
TRBJ2-1 TRBD1 - TRBV11-2 TGTGCCAGCAGCCCTAAACAGGGGCCCTCCTACAATGAGCAGTTCTTC CASSPKQGPSYNEQFF
TRBJ2-1 TRBD2 - TRBV7-9 TGTGCCAGCAGCTCCCTCGGGCCTAGCGGGTCGTCGTACAATGAGCAGTTCTTC CASSSLGPSGSSYNEQFF